Presented here are 5 T cell receptor beta chains from one specimen sequenced in a study of cytomegalovirus exposure and HLA in healthy donors (dated 2017 in TCRdb). Library construction relied on the immunoSEQ multiplex PCR assay. TCRdb took over this immuneACCESS table, retaining in-frame rearrangements with V and J assigned. Such tables are incomplete; in checked studies, under half of the missing clones stem from an unresolved V gene, and the remainder is unexplained. Present in this sample are tens of thousands of clones, approximately 91% of which were seen just once. 2% to 2.5% of the sample rests with the top ten. The sample comprised PBMCs. The source of these receptors is a man between 25 and 39 years old in good health and CMV-seronegative.

This chain uses TRBV4-1 with TRBJ2-3; 8 nucleotides align to TRBD2. The CDR3 runs 15 residues. CDR1 is MGHRA, CDR2 YSYEKL, per germline. The trim removed 6 bases at V and 4 bases at J, leaving 9 bases unmatched. The CDR3 coding sequence is TGCGCCAGCAGGAGTAGCGGGATCAGCCCAGATACGCAGTATTTT. Translating gives CASRSSGISPDTQYF.

This sequence joins TRBV28 and TRBJ1-5; 8 nucleotides line up with TRBD1. This CDR3 region has 18 residues. With 9 bases clipped from V and 0 bases from J, the junction kept 16 bases outside the gene matches. Per the germline V gene, CDR1 is MDHEN and CDR2 is SYDVKM. The CDR3 bases are TGTGCCAGTAAGCCCGCCGGGACAGGTTATTATAGCAATCAGCCCCAGCATTTT. As protein: CASKPAGTGYYSNQPQHF.

The chain is built from TRBV20-1 and TRBJ1-1; 8 nucleotides agree with TRBD1. This CDR3 is built from 11 residues. With V trimmed by 5 bases and J by 13 bases, 9 bases remained unmatched. In germline, CDR1 is DFQATT, CDR2 SNEGSKA (reference sequence). CDR3 residues: CSAGGQGGVFF. The CDR3 DNA reads TGCAGTGCTGGTGGACAGGGTGGCGTTTTCTTT.

V is TRBV7-3 and J is TRBJ2-1, with 16 bases that match TRBD2. CDR1 and CDR2 from the germline V gene are SGHTA and FQGTGA. The CDR3 has 19 residues. Losses at the gene ends were 6 bases for V and 0 bases for J; bases not matched to a gene: 8. The CDR3 sequence is CASSPLGTSGRASYNEQFF. CDR3 sequence (DNA): TGTGCCAGCAGTCCCCTCGGGACTAGCGGGAGGGCCTCCTACAATGAGCAGTTCTTC.

V is TRBV12-5 and J is TRBJ2-5, with a possible D match to TRBD1 (6 bases). V was pared by 1 base and J by 5 bases, with 14 bases between. This CDR3 region has 15 residues. Germline assignment: CDR1 LGHNT and CDR2 FRNRAP. The CDR3 region is CASGLGRTVLETQYF. The CDR3 bases are TGTGCTAGTGGTTTGGGCAGGACAGTCTTGGAGACCCAGTACTTC.